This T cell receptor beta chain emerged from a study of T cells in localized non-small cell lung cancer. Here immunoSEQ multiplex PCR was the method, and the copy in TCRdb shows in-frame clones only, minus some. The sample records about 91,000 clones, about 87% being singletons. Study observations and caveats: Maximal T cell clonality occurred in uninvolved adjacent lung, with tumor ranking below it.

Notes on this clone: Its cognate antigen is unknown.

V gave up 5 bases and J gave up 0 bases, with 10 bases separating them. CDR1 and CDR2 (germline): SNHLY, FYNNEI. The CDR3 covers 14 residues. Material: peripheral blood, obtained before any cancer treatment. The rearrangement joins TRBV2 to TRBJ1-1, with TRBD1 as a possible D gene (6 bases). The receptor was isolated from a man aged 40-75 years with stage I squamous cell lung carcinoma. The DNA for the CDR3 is TGTGCCAGCAGTTTAGACAGGTTGAACACTGAAGCTTTCTTT. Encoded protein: CASSLDRLNTEAFF. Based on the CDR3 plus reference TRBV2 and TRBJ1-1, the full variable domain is EPEVTQTPSHQVTQMGQEVILRCVPISNHLYFYWYRQILGQKVEFLVSFYNNEISEKSEIFDDQFSVERPDGSNFTLKIRSTKLEDSAMYFCASSLDRLNTEAFFGQGTRLTVV.